This TCR beta chain comes out of a study of cytomegalovirus exposure and HLA in healthy donors. Study results and limitations: Reported results showed that the classifier diagnosed cytomegalovirus status with high specificity and sensitivity. Reportedly, fewer N-insertions than the approximately 690-donor mean appeared in an Asian-associated ancestry cluster in a later analysis.

With respect to this clone: The antigen remains unidentified.

Per the germline V gene, CDR1 is MNHEY and CDR2 is SMNVEV (reference sequence). The CDR3 consists of 13 residues. Trimming pared 3 bases from V and 3 bases from J, leaving 9 bases between. Both 60 Vbeta primers and 13 Jbeta primers went into the PCR. Generated by immunoSEQ multiplex PCR, the TCRdb table keeps only in-frame clones and is missing some. The sample contains tens of thousands of clones, around 84% of which appear only once. The rearrangement links TRBV27 to TRBJ2-7; D ambiguous. Sample: PBMCs. This TCR was recovered from a man aged 18 to 35 in good health and CMV-seronegative. The CDR3 protein is CASSLVGFYEQYF. The CDR3 DNA reads TGTGCCAGCAGTTTGGTCGGGTTCTACGAGCAGTACTTC.